The clone carrying this TCR beta chain was seen a single time. What it binds is not known. The germline CDR1 and CDR2 sequences are SGHDN and FVKESK. V gave up 5 bases and J gave up 4 bases, with 9 bases separating them. The CDR3 covers 12 residues. Repertoires were generated with immunoSEQ multiplex PCR, while TCRdb's copy carries only in-frame clones and drops some. This sample yields 40,000 to 65,000 clones, of which around 85% are seen a single time; over 7% belongs to the top ten. Thawed unstimulated PBMCs were FACS-sorted by CD3, CD4 and CD8 into two populations. This record comes from a study of T cell clones after liver transplantation. Study-wide points: A significant post-transplant drop in circulating graft-donor-reactive CD4 TCRbeta sequences occurred in most of the 8 subjects.

The clonotype originates from a human donor who received a liver transplant. This specimen was CD4+ T cells from blood, taken before liver transplant. The chain is built from TRBV14 and TRBJ2-7; D might be TRBD1 (6 bases). The CDR3 loop is CASSWTAYEQYF. Written as DNA, the CDR3 is TGTGCCAGCAGCTGGACAGCATACGAGCAGTACTTC.